This TCR beta chain is drawn from a study of PD-1 blockade in classical Hodgkin lymphoma. Relapses following autologous stem cell transplantation were seen in all patients, with brentuximab vedotin exposure varying. Concerning this clone itself: The antigen remains unidentified.

This CDR3 is 15 amino acids long. Germline V gene data show CDR1 as SGHRS and CDR2 as YFSETQ. Deletions cut 4 bases from V and 6 bases from J, with 16 bases between. Only in-frame clones appear in the TCRdb table, and some are missing; sequencing was by immunoSEQ multiplex PCR. The profile covers more than 60,000 clones, with 90% appearing a single time and over 9.5% taken by the ten largest. Findings and limits, study-wide: Why repertoires differed is undefined; disease activity or prior therapy possibly contributed. Lower baseline TCR diversity marked trial partial responders and progressors. Newly diagnosed patients reportedly had lower baseline TCR diversity than healthy donors. Exclusion removed patients who began nivolumab under 1 year after ASCT.

The source is a human donor with classical Hodgkin lymphoma. Sequenced material: peripheral blood mononuclear cells (PBMCs), taken at baseline. V usage is TRBV5-1 and J usage is TRBJ2-2; D is unresolved. CDR3 sequence reads: CASSLRGFDAGELFF. The DNA for the CDR3 is TGCGCCAGCAGCCTCCGAGGTTTCGACGCCGGGGAGCTGTTTTTT. The full variable domain, in which reference TRBV5-1 and TRBJ2-2 provide the parts outside the CDR3, is KAGVTQTPRYLIKTRGQQVTLSCSPISGHRSVSWYQQTPGQGLQFLFEYFSETQRNKGNFPGRFSGRQFSNSRSEMNVSTLELGDSALYLCASSLRGFDAGELFFGEGSRLTVL.